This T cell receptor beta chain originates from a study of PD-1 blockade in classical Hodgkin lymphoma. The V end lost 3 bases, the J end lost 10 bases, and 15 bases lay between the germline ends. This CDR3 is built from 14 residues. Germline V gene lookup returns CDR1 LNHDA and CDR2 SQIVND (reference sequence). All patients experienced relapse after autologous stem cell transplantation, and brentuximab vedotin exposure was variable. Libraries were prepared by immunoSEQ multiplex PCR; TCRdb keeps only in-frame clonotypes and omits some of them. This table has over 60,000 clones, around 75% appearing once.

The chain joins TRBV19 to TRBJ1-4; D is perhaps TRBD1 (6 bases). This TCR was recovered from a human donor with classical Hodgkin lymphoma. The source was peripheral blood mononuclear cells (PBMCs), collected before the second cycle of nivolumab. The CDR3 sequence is CASSIGQQPGKLFF. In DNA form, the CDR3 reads TGTGCCAGTAGTATCGGACAGCAGCCGGGAAAACTGTTTTTT.